The 32 T cell receptor beta chains presented below share a single source sample, sequenced in a study of cytomegalovirus exposure and HLA in healthy donors. Some clones are missing from TCRdb's copy, which holds only in-frame ones; the method was immunoSEQ multiplex PCR. Here the sample spans about 40,000 clones, more than 85% being singletons. The sample was PBMCs. Receptor source: a woman between 18 and 29 years old in good health and CMV-seronegative.

The chain carries TRBV2 and TRBJ2-1; maybe TRBD1 (6 bases). The ends were cut back, 6 bases at V and 5 bases at J, with 14 bases in the middle. The CDR3 extends over 14 amino acids. Germline V lookup: CDR1 SNHLY, CDR2 FYNNEI. The CDR3 sequence is CASRSTGLNNEQFF. The DNA of the CDR3 is TGTGCCAGCAGGTCGACAGGTCTAAACAATGAGCAGTTCTTC.

The chain links TRBV7-2 to TRBJ1-1, with D tentatively TRBD1 (5 bases). Germline values: CDR1 SGHTA, CDR2 FQGNSA. The CDR3 runs 14 residues. Trimming shortened V by 1 base and J by 1 base, and 7 bases separated the two germline ends. CDR3 nucleotide sequence: TGTGCCAGCAGCTTAGGGCAGGGGAACACTGAAGCTTTCTTT. Its protein product is CASSLGQGNTEAFF. Variable domain in full (rest from reference TRBV7-2 and TRBJ1-1): GAGVSQSPSNKVTEKGKDVELRCDPISGHTALYWYRQSLGQGLEFLIYFQGNSAPDKSGLPSDRFSAERTGGSVSTLTIQRTQQEDSAVYLCASSLGQGNTEAFFGQGTRLTVV.

The chain employs TRBV14 and TRBJ1-1; TRBD1 is a possible D gene (5 bases). Trimming shortened V by 4 bases and J by 1 base, and 7 bases separated the two germline ends. This CDR3 is 13 amino acids long. Germline CDR1 reads SGHDN; CDR2 reads FVKESK. The CDR3: CASSLGGNTEAFF. The CDR3 nucleotides are TGTGCCAGCAGCCTGGGGGGGAACACTGAAGCTTTCTTT.

V gene TRBV7-3 combines with J gene TRBJ2-6; 7 nucleotides match TRBD1. Per the germline V gene, CDR1 is SGHTA and CDR2 is FQGTGA. This CDR3 region has 16 residues. The V and J ends lost 6 bases and 0 bases, in that order; junction bases with no gene match: 5. The CDR3 here is CASRRDSNSGANVLTF. In DNA form, the CDR3 reads TGTGCCAGCAGACGGGACAGCAACTCTGGGGCCAACGTCCTGACTTTC.

This sequence joins TRBV7-8 and TRBJ1-5, with D perhaps TRBD1 (6 bases). This CDR3 is 17 amino acids long. The germline V gene has CDR1 SGHVS and CDR2 FQNEAQ. Between the trimmed V and J ends, which lost 4 bases and 0 bases, there was a span of 16 bases. The CDR3 nucleotides read TGTGCCAGCAGCTCCCAAGTGGGGGCCTATAGCAATCAGCCCCAGCATTTT. This translates into CASSSQVGAYSNQPQHF.

The table lists this clone with a count of one. The chain has TRBV27 and TRBJ2-1; a weak D match, TRBD2 (7 bases). Germline V gives CDR1 MNHEY, CDR2 SMNVEV (reference sequence). V was trimmed by 6 bases and J by 3 bases, leaving 21 bases between them. CDR3 length: 17 residues. The DNA of the CDR3 is TGTGCCAGCAGCCCATCACCAAGGGGGGGCCTCTACAATGAGCAGTTCTTC. It translates to CASSPSPRGGLYNEQFF.

CDR3 loop: CASSFRTSGVSLGGTDTQYF. In DNA form, the CDR3 reads TGTGCCAGCAGTTTCCGAACTAGCGGGGTCTCCTTGGGTGGCACAGATACGCAGTATTTT. The chain combines TRBV28 with TRBJ2-3; TRBD2 matches 10 bases. J gave up 1 base and V 3 bases, and 16 bases lay outside the gene matches. The CDR3 totals 20 residues. Germline V CDR1 and CDR2: MDHEN, SYDVKM.

This rearrangement joins TRBV9 to TRBJ2-3; 11 positions match TRBD2. CDR3 length: 16 amino acids. J was trimmed by 3 bases and V by 3 bases; bases with no gene match: 6. Germline V gene sequence: CDR1 SGDLS, CDR2 YYNGEE. CDR3: CASSGIAGGPTDTQYF. CDR3 in DNA: TGTGCCAGCAGCGGAATAGCGGGGGGGCCGACAGATACGCAGTATTTT.

This rearrangement joins TRBV10-3 to TRBJ1-5, with D perhaps TRBD1 (6 bases). The V end lost 0 bases, the J end lost 3 bases, and 15 bases lay between the germline ends. Germline-derived CDR1 and CDR2 are ENHRY and SYGVKD. There are 17 residues in the CDR3. The CDR3 region is CAISESIIGGDNQPQHF. The CDR3 nucleotides read TGTGCCATCAGTGAGTCGATTATAGGGGGTGACAATCAGCCCCAGCATTTT.

This chain joins TRBV10-1 and TRBJ2-7; 10 bases agree with TRBD2. V trimming: 4 bases; J trimming: 2 bases; junction bases outside the gene matches: 2. Germline V gene lookup returns CDR1 WNHNN and CDR2 SYGVQD (reference sequence). CDR3 length: 14 amino acids. This CDR3 is CASSGTSGTYEQYF. Written as DNA, the CDR3 is TGCGCCAGCAGTGGGACTAGCGGTACCTACGAGCAGTACTTC.

The rearrangement joins TRBV6-1 to TRBJ2-1; 9 bases are shared with TRBD2. Germline V gene data show CDR1 as MNHNS and CDR2 as SASEGT. The CDR3 consists of 15 residues. V shed 6 bases, J shed 10 bases, and the junction held 13 bases outside the gene matches. The CDR3 coding sequence is TGTGCCAGCAGAGTTACCGGGACTAGCTCCGGGGAGCAGTTCTTC. Protein product: CASRVTGTSSGEQFF.

The sample holds one count of this clone. The chain carries TRBV10-3 and TRBJ2-5, with D possibly TRBD2 on 6 matching bases. The V gene lost 0 bases and the J gene lost 1 base, with 15 bases spanning the gap. Germline values: CDR1 ENHRY, CDR2 SYGVKD. The length of the CDR3 is 17 residues. CDR3 loop: CAISESGIRGSQETQYF. The CDR3 DNA sequence: TGTGCCATCAGTGAGTCGGGGATTCGGGGGAGCCAAGAGACCCAGTACTTC.

The chain is built from TRBV19 and TRBJ2-2; 14 bases align to TRBD2. The germline gives CDR1 LNHDA, CDR2 SQIVND (reference sequence). The CDR3 sequence is 17 residues long. With 7 bases clipped from V and 2 bases from J, the junction kept 6 bases outside the gene matches. The CDR3 sequence: CASTSTSGGANTGELFF. The CDR3 DNA is TGTGCCAGTACTTCGACTAGCGGGGGGGCCAACACCGGGGAGCTGTTTTTT.

J is TRBJ1-1 and V is TRBV4-2; D is undetermined. V was trimmed by 0 bases and J by 11 bases, leaving 10 bases between them. The germline V gene has CDR1 LGHNA and CDR2 YNFKEQ. The CDR3 covers 12 residues. This CDR3 reads CASSQDLLRAFF. The CDR3 nucleotides are TGTGCCAGCAGCCAAGATCTTTTGCGGGCTTTCTTT.

This chain uses TRBV2 with TRBJ1-6; 8 bases agree with TRBD1. Germline CDR1 is SNHLY and CDR2 is FYNNEI. The CDR3 contains 13 residues. J was trimmed by 11 bases and V by 4 bases; bases with no gene match: 4. CDR3 region: CASSVGQGAPLHF. DNA for the CDR3: TGTGCCAGCAGTGTTGGACAGGGTGCACCCCTCCACTTT. The full variable domain, in which reference TRBV2 and TRBJ1-6 provide the parts outside the CDR3, is EPEVTQTPSHQVTQMGQEVILRCVPISNHLYFYWYRQILGQKVEFLVSFYNNEISEKSEIFDDQFSVERPDGSNFTLKIRSTKLEDSAMYFCASSVGQGAPLHFGNGTRLTVT.

This clone appeared a few times. This chain links TRBV5-1 with TRBJ2-3, with 14 nucleotides matching TRBD2. The CDR3 runs 19 residues. Germline assignment: CDR1 SGHRS and CDR2 YFSETQ. Trimming at V came to 1 base and at J to 7 bases, leaving 14 bases not matched to a gene. CDR3 coding DNA: TGCGCCAGCAGCTTGAGGGCGAGACTAGCGGGAGGGCAGGAGAATACGCAGTATTTT. This translates into CASSLRARLAGGQENTQYF.

This chain links TRBV5-1 with TRBJ1-1, with D perhaps matching TRBD1 (6 bases). Germline V gene data show CDR1 as SGHRS and CDR2 as YFSETQ. V lost 4 bases and J lost 2, with 12 bases in between. CDR3 length equals 14 residues. The CDR3 protein is CASSAQQGNTEAFF. The CDR3 DNA reads TGCGCCAGCAGCGCCCAACAGGGAAACACTGAAGCTTTCTTT.

The J gene is TRBJ1-3, the V gene TRBV28; no clear D gene. From germline, CDR1 is MDHEN and CDR2 SYDVKM. The V end lost 5 bases, the J end lost 9 bases, and 11 bases lay between the germline ends. CDR3 length: 12 amino acids. In DNA form, the CDR3 reads TGTGCCAGCAGTCTAACCCCGTCCACCATATATTTT. It translates to CASSLTPSTIYF. Variable domain in full (rest from reference TRBV28 and TRBJ1-3): DVKVTQSSRYLVKRTGEKVFLECVQDMDHENMFWYRQDPGLGLRLIYFSYDVKMKEKGDIPEGYSVSREKKERFSLILESASTNQTSMYLCASSLTPSTIYFGEGSWLTVV.

This clone has a handful of counts. The genes are TRBV21-1 and TRBJ2-2; TRBD1 reflects the table's D call only, with no check against the DNA. TRBV21-1 is a pseudogene locus. The CDR3 consists of 15 residues. The CDR3 loop is CASSIRQRNTGELFF. Here the CDR3 DNA reads TGTGCCAGCAGCATTCGACAGAGAAACACCGGGGAGCTGTTTTTT.

The chain couples TRBV7-6 to TRBJ2-1; tentative D call: TRBD1 (6 bases). CDR1 is SGHVS and CDR2 is FNYEAQ in the germline V gene. V was pared by 5 bases and J by 0 bases, with 14 bases between. CDR3 length equals 16 residues. CDR3 protein: CASSVRQASSYNEQFF. In DNA, the CDR3 is TGTGCCAGCAGCGTCCGACAGGCGAGCTCCTACAATGAGCAGTTCTTC.

This chain connects TRBV5-1 to TRBJ1-1; tentatively, D is TRBD1 (5 bases). Per the germline V gene, CDR1 is SGHRS and CDR2 is YFSETQ. This CDR3 is built from 13 residues. V was shortened by 1 base and J by 5 bases, with 9 bases between the two germline ends. This chain's CDR3 is CASSLQGVTEAFF. The CDR3 nucleotides read TGCGCCAGCAGCTTGCAGGGTGTGACTGAAGCTTTCTTT.

The V and J genes are TRBV5-1 and TRBJ2-1, with 7 nucleotides matching TRBD1. The CDR3 has 14 residues. Germline-derived CDR1 and CDR2 are SGHRS and YFSETQ. The V gene end was trimmed by 4 bases and the J gene end by 5 bases; junction bases not matched to a gene: 6. The CDR3 loop reads CASSPGQRNNEQFF. As DNA, the CDR3 is TGCGCCAGCAGCCCGGGACAGCGAAACAATGAGCAGTTCTTC.

The chain employs TRBV28 and TRBJ2-7; TRBD1 agrees at 9 bases. Germline V gives CDR1 MDHEN, CDR2 SYDVKM. The CDR3 runs 15 residues. The V and J ends lost 4 bases and 3 bases, in that order; junction bases with no gene match: 7. The CDR3 nucleotides read TGTGCCAGCAGTTCGGCGACAGGGGGGTACTACGAGCAGTACTTC. It specifies CASSSATGGYYEQYF.

The J gene is TRBJ2-1, the V gene TRBV9; 8 bases are shared with TRBD2. The CDR3 consists of 17 residues. The J segment lost 7 bases and the V segment lost 3 bases, leaving 15 bases of the junction unmatched. Germline loops: CDR1 SGDLS, CDR2 YYNGEE. In DNA form, the CDR3 reads TGTGCCAGCAGCGCGCGACTTCTAGCGGGTCTTTTTAATGAGCAGTTCTTC. This codes for CASSARLLAGLFNEQFF. Drawing the rest from reference TRBV9 and TRBJ2-1, the complete variable domain is DSGVTQTPKHLITATGQRVTLRCSPRSGDLSVYWYQQSLDQGLQFLIQYYNGEERAKGNILERFSAQQFPDLHSELNLSSLELGDSALYFCASSARLLAGLFNEQFFGPGTRLTVL.

The chain is built from TRBV5-4 and TRBJ2-7, with 9 nucleotides matching TRBD1. Looked up from germline, CDR1 is SGHNT and CDR2 is YYREEE (reference sequence). The J segment lost 3 bases and the V segment lost 9 bases, leaving 10 bases of the junction unmatched. This CDR3 is built from 14 residues. The CDR3 region is CAMTLQGAGYEQYF. CDR3 DNA: TGTGCCATGACCCTACAGGGGGCGGGCTACGAGCAGTACTTC.

The chain recombines TRBV19 with TRBJ1-5; a possible D gene is TRBD1 (6 bases). Trimming took off 5 bases at V and 4 bases at J, with 6 bases between the two ends. CDR1 LNHDA and CDR2 SQIVND come from the germline V gene (reference sequence). The CDR3 contains 12 residues. DNA for the CDR3: TGTGCCAGTAGTGGACAGAATCAGCCCCAGCATTTT. Translated, it gives CASSGQNQPQHF.

This clone was observed a single time. This chain uses TRBV30 with TRBJ1-1; weak D call: TRBD1 (6 bases). Germline-derived CDR1 and CDR2 are GTSNPN and SVGIG (reference sequence). The V end lost 0 bases, the J end lost 1 base, and 6 bases lay between the germline ends. The CDR3 has 13 residues. The CDR3 loop reads CAWSVQGNTEAFF. CDR3 DNA: TGTGCCTGGAGTGTACAGGGGAACACTGAAGCTTTCTTT.

CDR3 nucleotide sequence: TGTGCCAGCAGCAAGACTGGAATTCAGTTCTTC. Protein product: CASSKTGIQFF. The gene calls are TRBV5-6 and TRBJ2-1; D call uncertain. Trimming cost V 4 bases and J 13 bases, with 12 bases left between them. This CDR3 spans 11 amino acids. CDR1 is SGHDT and CDR2 is YYEEEE in the germline V gene.

The chain employs TRBV5-1 and TRBJ2-1; D perhaps matches TRBD2 (5 bases). The CDR3 spans 14 residues. Trimming cost V 1 base and J 6 bases, with 11 bases left between them. The germline V gene has CDR1 SGHRS and CDR2 YFSETQ. CDR3 coding DNA: TGCGCCAGCAGCTTGCGGGGTGCCAGCAATGAGCAGTTCTTC. Its translation is CASSLRGASNEQFF.

This rearrangement joins TRBV5-1 to TRBJ2-5, with 8 bases fitting TRBD1. V dropped 1 base and J dropped 5; count of bases not matched to a gene: 4. The germline gives CDR1 SGHRS, CDR2 YFSETQ. This CDR3 comprises 14 residues. Here the CDR3 reads CASSLRTGWETQYF. The CDR3 DNA reads as TGCGCCAGCAGCTTGAGGACAGGGTGGGAGACCCAGTACTTC.

This chain connects TRBV28 to TRBJ1-1; a weak D match, TRBD1 (6 bases). The V gene's germline CDR1 is MDHEN and CDR2 SYDVKM. The CDR3 contains 11 residues. Trimming pared 5 bases from V and 7 bases from J, leaving 8 bases between. CDR3: CASSGQSEAFF. DNA for the CDR3: TGTGCCAGCAGTGGACAGAGTGAAGCTTTCTTT.

The gene calls are TRBV27 and TRBJ1-2; D is undetermined. In germline, CDR1 is MNHEY, CDR2 SMNVEV (reference sequence). This CDR3 contains 15 residues. The V end lost 2 bases, the J end lost 4 bases, and 14 bases lay between the germline ends. CDR3 protein: CASSLKGGPLYGYTF. The CDR3 DNA reads as TGTGCCAGCAGTTTAAAGGGAGGACCCCTCTATGGCTACACCTTC.